A single sample gave rise to the 23 T cell receptor beta chains below, sequenced in a study of shared clonotypes between healthy human individuals. The repertoire was sequenced with immunoSEQ multiplex PCR; TCRdb's copy has only in-frame clones and lacks some. The repertoire holds 1,100,000 or so clones, with 75% to 80% as singletons. Sequencing was done on a sample of memory CD4+ T cells from PBMCs. Subset reported: CD45RA-negative fraction. These receptors originate from a man younger than 35 in good health. Some clones in this sample may be carry-over from other donors' samples.

This clone was found many times. V gene TRBV4-1 combines with J gene TRBJ2-3; TRBD2 aligns across 12 bases. CDR1 MGHRA and CDR2 YSYEKL come from the germline V gene. This CDR3 is 16 amino acids long. V trimming: 4 bases; J trimming: 4 bases; junction bases outside the gene matches: 6. The CDR3 protein is CASSRNLAGGPDTQYF. The CDR3 DNA reads TGCGCCAGCAGCCGGAACCTAGCGGGAGGGCCAGATACGCAGTATTTT.

CDR3 coding DNA: TGTGCCAGTAGTCAATTTCTAACCGGAGGGGGAACTGAAGCTTTCTTT. Its translation: CASSQFLTGGGTEAFF. The chain links TRBV19 to TRBJ1-1; D possibly corresponds to TRBD1 (6 bases). Germline CDR1 reads LNHDA; CDR2 reads SQIVND (reference sequence). V shed 5 bases and J shed 5 bases, with 21 bases lying between them. There are 16 residues in the CDR3.

V is TRBV29-1 and J is TRBJ1-1; no clear D gene. Germline-derived CDR1 and CDR2 are SQVTM and ANQGSEA. The CDR3 spans 13 residues. Between the trimmed V and J ends, which lost 2 bases and 3 bases, there was a span of 10 bases. DNA of the CDR3: TGCAGCGTTGAAAAGGACCTTTACACTGAAGCTTTCTTT. Protein sequence: CSVEKDLYTEAFF. Using reference TRBV29-1 and TRBJ1-1 for the parts outside the CDR3, the full variable domain is SAVISQKPSRDICQRGTSLTIQCQVDSQVTMMFWYRQQPGQSLTLIATANQGSEATYESGFVIDKFPISRPNLTFSTLTVSNMSPEDSSIYLCSVEKDLYTEAFFGQGTRLTVV.

The J gene is TRBJ1-4, the V gene TRBV10-3; D ambiguous. Germline lookup yields CDR1 ENHRY and CDR2 SYGVKD. This CDR3 spans 17 amino acids. Trimming stripped 0 bases from V and 6 bases from J, with 17 bases between. DNA for the CDR3: TGTGCCATCAGTGAGTCGACTCGGACCTTAGGCCATGAAAAACTGTTTTTT. Translation gives CAISESTRTLGHEKLFF.

The chain joins TRBV2 to TRBJ2-5; D is uncertain. Deletions cut 4 bases from V and 1 base from J, with 7 bases between. CDR1 is SNHLY and CDR2 is FYNNEI in the germline V gene. CDR3 length equals 13 residues. In DNA, the CDR3 is TGTGCCAGCAGTGTATGGGGCCAAGAGACCCAGTACTTC. This encodes CASSVWGQETQYF.

The rearrangement uses TRBV4-1 and TRBJ2-1, with D possibly being TRBD1 or TRBD2 (5 bases each). V shed 2 bases and J shed 7 bases, with 15 bases lying between them. The germline V gene has CDR1 MGHRA and CDR2 YSYEKL. The CDR3 totals 15 residues. CDR3 DNA: TGCGCCAGCAGCCAATTCACCGGGGACCGAAATGAGCAGTTCTTC. Translating gives CASSQFTGDRNEQFF.

This clone was detected a few times. The rearrangement uses TRBV28 and TRBJ1-6, with D possibly TRBD1 on 6 matching bases. The CDR3 runs to 15 residues. CDR1 and CDR2 (germline): MDHEN, SYDVKM. Deletions cut 6 bases from V and 1 base from J, with 10 bases between. Here the CDR3 DNA reads TGTGCCAGCAGAGCACAGGGATCCTATAATTCACCCCTCCACTTT. Its translation is CASRAQGSYNSPLHF. Combining the CDR3 with reference TRBV28 and TRBJ1-6 gives the whole variable domain DVKVTQSSRYLVKRTGEKVFLECVQDMDHENMFWYRQDPGLGLRLIYFSYDVKMKEKGDIPEGYSVSREKKERFSLILESASTNQTSMYLCASRAQGSYNSPLHFGNGTRLTVT.

The chain is built from TRBV11-2 and TRBJ2-7; D gene ambiguous. The length of the CDR3 is 13 residues. CDR1 is SGHAT, CDR2 FQNNGV, per germline. Between the trimmed V and J ends, which lost 1 base and 3 bases, there was a span of 7 bases. Here the CDR3 reads CASSLAQFYEQYF. The CDR3 nucleotides read TGTGCCAGCAGCTTAGCGCAGTTCTACGAGCAGTACTTC.

The V call is TRBV6-1, the J call TRBJ1-5; D remains ambiguous. Between the trimmed V and J ends, which lost 4 bases and 0 bases, there was a span of 10 bases. CDR1 is MNHNS and CDR2 is SASEGT in the germline V gene. The CDR3 has 15 amino acids. The DNA for the CDR3 is TGTGCCAGCAGTGTTCCACCCATTAGCAATCAGCCCCAGCATTTT. Amino acid sequence: CASSVPPISNQPQHF.

The chain has TRBV7-8 and TRBJ2-7, with 7 bases aligning to TRBD1. There are 13 residues in the CDR3. With 5 bases clipped from V and 3 bases from J, the junction kept 4 bases outside the gene matches. Germline CDR1 reads SGHVS; CDR2 reads FQNEAQ. In nucleotides, the CDR3 is TGTGCCAGCAGCGCCGGGACAGACTACGAGCAGTACTTC. Translated: CASSAGTDYEQYF.

This clone was seen only once. The chain links TRBV29-1 to TRBJ1-2, with a possible D match to TRBD1 (6 bases). CDR1 is SQVTM, CDR2 ANQGSEA, per germline. Between the trimmed V and J ends, which lost 7 bases and 6 bases, there was a span of 15 bases. The CDR3 totals 12 residues. The DNA for the CDR3 is TGCAGCGCGCAGGGGTTTATGGATGGCTACACCTTC. Translating gives CSAQGFMDGYTF.

CDR3 bases: TGCAGCGTTGCGGCGGGAGGGCCGTCAGAGACCCAGTACTTC. This codes for CSVAAGGPSETQYF. This chain uses TRBV29-1 with TRBJ2-5, with 9 bases identical to TRBD2. J gave up 4 bases and V 4 bases, and 7 bases lay outside the gene matches. The CDR3 consists of 14 residues. Germline CDR1 is SQVTM and CDR2 is ANQGSEA.

A note on this clone: A much larger clone differs by one base, so this may be a read error. The chain is built from TRBV11-2 and TRBJ2-3; D call uncertain. Germline CDR1 and CDR2: SGHAT and FQNNGV. The CDR3 consists of 11 residues. V was shortened by 3 bases and J by 6 bases, with 4 bases between the two germline ends. The CDR3, as DNA: TGTGCCAGCAGCTTTGCCGATACGCAGTATTTT. Translated: CASSFADTQYF.

The CDR3 spells CASSVLAYANTGELFF. As DNA, the CDR3 is TGTGCCAGCAGCGTACTAGCGTACGCGAACACCGGGGAGCTGTTTTTT. The genes are TRBV9 and TRBJ2-2; TRBD2 might be the D (6 bases). There are 16 residues in the CDR3. Germline assignment: CDR1 SGDLS and CDR2 YYNGEE. The ends were cut back, 1 base at V and 0 bases at J, with 10 bases in the middle.

The V gene is TRBV28, the J gene TRBJ2-7; D unclear. CDR1 and CDR2 (germline): MDHEN, SYDVKM. The V and J ends lost 2 bases and 0 bases respectively, with 11 bases between them. The CDR3 totals 15 residues. The CDR3 region has the DNA TGTGCCAGCAGTTTAGGTGGTTGGGACTCCTACGAGCAGTACTTC. Translation gives CASSLGGWDSYEQYF.

CDR3 sequence reads: CASSLRLGLAGDEQYF. The CDR3 DNA reads TGTGCCAGCAGCCTCAGACTGGGACTAGCGGGAGACGAGCAGTACTTC. This chain joins TRBV9 and TRBJ2-7; TRBD2 matches 14 bases. Germline lookup yields CDR1 SGDLS and CDR2 YYNGEE. The CDR3 covers 16 residues. The V segment lost 4 bases and the J segment 5 bases; nucleotides outside the gene matches: 8.

This clone was detected only once. The chain employs TRBV11-2 and TRBJ2-3, with 8 bases identical to TRBD2. With 5 bases clipped from V and 6 bases from J, the junction kept 16 bases outside the gene matches. The CDR3 spans 17 residues. Germline V gene sequence: CDR1 SGHAT, CDR2 FQNNGV. In DNA form, the CDR3 reads TGTGCCAGCAGCCTTGGAACCGGGACTAGGTCCCGGGATACGCAGTATTTT. Translating gives CASSLGTGTRSRDTQYF.

The chain carries TRBV20-1 and TRBJ2-7, with D unresolved. Per the germline V gene, CDR1 is DFQATT and CDR2 is SNEGSKA (reference sequence). The CDR3 is 10 amino acids. In DNA, the CDR3 is TGCAGCGCCGTTAGGAGCGAGCAGTACTTC. Amino acid sequence: CSAVRSEQYF.

V usage is TRBV5-5 and J usage is TRBJ1-2; D is unclear. CDR3 size: 15 residues. Germline loops: CDR1 SGHKS, CDR2 YYEKEE (reference sequence). Trimming removed 4 bases from V and 0 bases from J, with 13 bases in between. The CDR3 region is CASSPVARANYGYTF. The CDR3 region has the DNA TGTGCCAGCAGCCCCGTGGCTCGGGCTAACTATGGCTACACCTTC.

CDR3 in amino acids: CASSERWGRGLYNEQFF. The CDR3 DNA reads as TGTGCCAGCAGTGAAAGGTGGGGCAGGGGGCTTTACAATGAGCAGTTCTTC. The genes are TRBV6-1 and TRBJ2-1; 8 bases line up with TRBD1. CDR1 is MNHNS, CDR2 SASEGT, per germline. J was trimmed by 4 bases and V by 2 bases; bases with no gene match: 10. The CDR3 runs to 17 residues.

This CDR3 reads CASSMETGAGYGYTF. The CDR3 DNA is TGTGCCAGTAGTATGGAGACGGGGGCGGGGTATGGCTACACCTTC. The chain uses TRBV19 and TRBJ1-2, with D perhaps TRBD1 (6 bases). The germline gives CDR1 LNHDA, CDR2 SQIVND (reference sequence). The CDR3 sequence is 15 residues long. Trimming left V 3 bases short and J 5 bases short, with 16 bases between.

The rearrangement uses TRBV19 and TRBJ1-1; D ambiguous. Germline values: CDR1 LNHDA, CDR2 SQIVND (reference sequence). V lost 5 bases and J lost 1, with 11 bases in between. The CDR3 loop spans 14 amino acids. CDR3 region: CASSYLRQNTEAFF. As DNA, the CDR3 is TGTGCCAGTAGTTACCTAAGACAGAACACTGAAGCTTTCTTT.

This clone has only one observation. The chain has TRBV7-3 and TRBJ2-5; TRBD2 agrees at 9 bases. Per the germline V gene, CDR1 is SGHTA and CDR2 is FQGTGA. The CDR3 runs 16 residues. J lost 5 bases, V lost 5 bases, and 12 bases had no gene match. The CDR3 loop is CASSPAGGRVRETQYF. CDR3 sequence (DNA): TGTGCCAGCAGCCCAGCTGGCGGGAGGGTTAGGGAGACCCAGTACTTC.